This T cell receptor (beta chain) derives from a study of shared clonotypes between healthy human individuals. Positive CCR7 selection of CD45RO-negative cells yielded the naive CD8 cells, and terminally differentiated effector memory CD45RA+ cells were excluded. The protocol was immunoSEQ multiplex PCR, while the TCRdb copy is restricted to in-frame clones and leaves out a portion. This repertoire shows roughly 550,000 clones, around 95% found once; its top ten account for 0.1% to 0.11%. The CDR3 is made up of 16 amino acids. V lost 5 bases, J lost 4 bases, and 8 bases stayed unmatched. Germline V lookup: CDR1 SNHLY, CDR2 FYNNEI.

Sequenced material: naive CD8+ T cells sorted from blood. This sequence joins TRBV2 and TRBJ2-1, with TRBD2 matching 10 bases. The source is a young woman in good health. CDR3 protein: CASSFLEAGGYNEQFF. DNA for the CDR3: TGTGCCAGCAGTTTTTTGGAAGCGGGAGGGTACAATGAGCAGTTCTTC. The variable domain in full, with the rest retrieved from reference TRBV2 and TRBJ2-1, is EPEVTQTPSHQVTQMGQEVILRCVPISNHLYFYWYRQILGQKVEFLVSFYNNEISEKSEIFDDQFSVERPDGSNFTLKIRSTKLEDSAMYFCASSFLEAGGYNEQFFGPGTRLTVL.